This TCR beta chain was recorded in a study of T-cell memory formation after mild COVID-19. Looking at the study overall: Largely donor-specific TCR clusters were found. General study results and limits: CD8+ contracting clones occupied EMRA, while CD4+ ones occupied mainly CM and EM. A second wave expanding day 15 to 37 was CD4+-biased; contracting clones were balanced.

This clonotype was picked up a small number of times. Its antigen is not known. The CDR3 has 14 amino acids. V lost 5 bases to trimming and J lost 1 base, with 11 bases between them. Germline values: CDR1 MNHNS, CDR2 SASEGT. TCRdb redid the calling of the 5' RACE reads with MiXCR, one entry per CDR3 protein. The sample gives 200,000 to 250,000 distinct CDR3 sequences, over 9% of which show up once; around 3.3% is in the top ten. The chain links TRBV6-1 to TRBJ1-1; TRBD1 might be the D (5 bases). The clonotype originates from a man younger than 35 who had mild COVID-19 (a few samples of this study predate the infection). Cell type and time point are not known. The specimen was PBMCs or a T cell subset sorted from them (not recorded which). CDR3 sequence (DNA): TGTGCCAGCAGTAGCCAGGGTGGGAACACTGAAGCTTTCTTT. This codes for CASSSQGGNTEAFF.